This T cell receptor (beta chain) was documented in a study of cytomegalovirus exposure and HLA in healthy donors. Study-wide points: Further analysis, carried out later, found HLA-associated TCR beta chains more clonally expanded than equally common other chains. 164 TCR beta chains were listed as cytomegalovirus-associated. Later analysis suggested most CMV-associated TCR beta chains were HLA-restricted.

The J segment lost 7 bases and the V segment lost 4 bases, leaving 0 bases of the junction unmatched. The germline gives CDR1 SGHAT, CDR2 FQNNGV. The CDR3 is 12 residues long. At the time of sampling, donors were nominally healthy, though unrecorded immune exposures were likely. 60 Vbeta and 13 Jbeta primers were used in PCR. TCRdb keeps only in-frame clones here, not all; method: immunoSEQ multiplex PCR. The sample lists about 120,000 clones; 65% to 75% were seen once. As concerns this clone: No antigen is known for it.

The rearrangement joins TRBV11-2 to TRBJ1-2; TRBD1 matches 10 bases. Specimen: PBMCs. This clonotype was sampled from a man aged 30 to 45 in good health and CMV-seropositive. The DNA for the CDR3 is TGTGCCAGCAGCTGGACAGGGGGTGGCTACACCTTC. Protein product: CASSWTGGGYTF.